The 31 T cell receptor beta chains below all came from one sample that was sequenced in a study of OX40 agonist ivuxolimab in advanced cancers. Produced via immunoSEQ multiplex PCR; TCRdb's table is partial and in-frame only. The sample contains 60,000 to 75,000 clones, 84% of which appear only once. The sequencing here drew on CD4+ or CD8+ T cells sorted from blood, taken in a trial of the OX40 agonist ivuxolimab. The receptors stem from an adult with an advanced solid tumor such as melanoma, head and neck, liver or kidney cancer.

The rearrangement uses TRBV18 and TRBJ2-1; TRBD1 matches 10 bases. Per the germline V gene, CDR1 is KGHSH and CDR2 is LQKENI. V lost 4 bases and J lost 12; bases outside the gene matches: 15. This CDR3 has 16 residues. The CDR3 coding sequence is TGTGCCAGCTCACTCCCCGGGACAGGGGCCCTCAAGGGGCAGTTCTTC. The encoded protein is CASSLPGTGALKGQFF.

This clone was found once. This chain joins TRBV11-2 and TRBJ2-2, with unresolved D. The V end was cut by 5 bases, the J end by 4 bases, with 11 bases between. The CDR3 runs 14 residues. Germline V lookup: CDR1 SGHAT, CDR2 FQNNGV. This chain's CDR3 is CASSPRRFTGELFF. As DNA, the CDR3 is TGTGCCAGCAGCCCCCGAAGATTCACCGGGGAGCTGTTTTTT.

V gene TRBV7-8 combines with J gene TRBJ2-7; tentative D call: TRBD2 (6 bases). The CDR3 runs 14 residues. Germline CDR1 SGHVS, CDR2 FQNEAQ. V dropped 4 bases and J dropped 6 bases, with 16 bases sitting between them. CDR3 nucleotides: TGTGCCAGCAGCTATTCCGGGACTCTCCCCGAGCAGTACTTC. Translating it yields CASSYSGTLPEQYF.

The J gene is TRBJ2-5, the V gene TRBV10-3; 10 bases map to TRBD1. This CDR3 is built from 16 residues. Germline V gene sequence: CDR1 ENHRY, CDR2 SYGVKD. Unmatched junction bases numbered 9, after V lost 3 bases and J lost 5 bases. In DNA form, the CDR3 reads TGTGCCATCAGTGAAGGGACAGGGGAGGCGTACGAGACCCAGTACTTC. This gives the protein CAISEGTGEAYETQYF.

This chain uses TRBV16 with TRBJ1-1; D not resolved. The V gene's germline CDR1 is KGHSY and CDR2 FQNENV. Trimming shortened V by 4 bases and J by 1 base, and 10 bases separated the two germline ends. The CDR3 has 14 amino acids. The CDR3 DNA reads TGTGCCAGCAGCCTGGTATACGGGAACACTGAAGCTTTCTTT. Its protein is CASSLVYGNTEAFF.

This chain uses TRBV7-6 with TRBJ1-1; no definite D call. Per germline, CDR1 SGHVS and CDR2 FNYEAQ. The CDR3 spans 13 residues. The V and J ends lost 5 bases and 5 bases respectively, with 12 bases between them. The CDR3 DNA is TGTGCCAGCAGCCTGCAAGATAGAACTGAAGCTTTCTTT. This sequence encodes CASSLQDRTEAFF.

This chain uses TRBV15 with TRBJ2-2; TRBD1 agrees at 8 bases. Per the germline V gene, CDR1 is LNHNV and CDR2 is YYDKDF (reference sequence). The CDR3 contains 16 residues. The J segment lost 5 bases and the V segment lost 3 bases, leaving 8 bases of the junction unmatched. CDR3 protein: CATSRRGTGITGELFF. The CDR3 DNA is TGTGCCACCAGCAGGAGAGGGACAGGAATTACCGGGGAGCTGTTTTTT.

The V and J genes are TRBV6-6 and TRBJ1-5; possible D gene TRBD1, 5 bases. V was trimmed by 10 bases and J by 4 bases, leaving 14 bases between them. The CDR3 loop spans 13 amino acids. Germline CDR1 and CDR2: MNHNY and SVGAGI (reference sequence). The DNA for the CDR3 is TGTGCCAACGTTCAGGGCGTGAATCAGCCCCAGCATTTT. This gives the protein CANVQGVNQPQHF.

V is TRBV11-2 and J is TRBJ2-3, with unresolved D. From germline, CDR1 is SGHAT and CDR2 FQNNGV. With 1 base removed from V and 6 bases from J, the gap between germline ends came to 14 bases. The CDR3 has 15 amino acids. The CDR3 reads CASSLVGYEGDTQYF. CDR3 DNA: TGTGCCAGCAGCTTAGTTGGCTACGAAGGGGATACGCAGTATTTT. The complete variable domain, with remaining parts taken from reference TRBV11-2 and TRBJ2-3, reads EAGVAQSPRYKIIEKRQSVAFWCNPISGHATLYWYQQILGQGPKLLIQFQNNGVVDDSQLPKDRFSAERLKGVDSTLKIQPAKLEDSAVYLCASSLVGYEGDTQYFGPGTRLTVL.

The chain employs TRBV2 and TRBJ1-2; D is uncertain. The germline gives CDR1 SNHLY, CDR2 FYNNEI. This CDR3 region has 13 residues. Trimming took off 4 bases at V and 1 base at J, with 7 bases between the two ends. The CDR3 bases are TGTGCCAGCAGTGCTGTTTTTAACTATGGCTACACCTTC. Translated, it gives CASSAVFNYGYTF.

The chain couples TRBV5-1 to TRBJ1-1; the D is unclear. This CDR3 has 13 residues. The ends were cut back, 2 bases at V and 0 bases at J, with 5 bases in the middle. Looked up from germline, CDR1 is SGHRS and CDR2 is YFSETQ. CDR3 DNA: TGCGCCAGCAGCTTTAGAATGAACACTGAAGCTTTCTTT. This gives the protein CASSFRMNTEAFF.

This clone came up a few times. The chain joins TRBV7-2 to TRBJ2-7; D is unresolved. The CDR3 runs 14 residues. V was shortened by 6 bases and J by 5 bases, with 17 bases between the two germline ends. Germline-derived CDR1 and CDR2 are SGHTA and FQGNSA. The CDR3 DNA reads TGTGCCAGCAGGTCCCAACCCGGTTCCAACGAGCAGTACTTC. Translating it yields CASRSQPGSNEQYF.

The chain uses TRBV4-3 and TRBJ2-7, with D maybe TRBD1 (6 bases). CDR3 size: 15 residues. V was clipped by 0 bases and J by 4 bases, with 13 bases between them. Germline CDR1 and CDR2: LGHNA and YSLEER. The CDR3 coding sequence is TGCGCCAGCAGCCAAGAATTGGGACAAATTTACGAGCAGTACTTC. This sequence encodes CASSQELGQIYEQYF.

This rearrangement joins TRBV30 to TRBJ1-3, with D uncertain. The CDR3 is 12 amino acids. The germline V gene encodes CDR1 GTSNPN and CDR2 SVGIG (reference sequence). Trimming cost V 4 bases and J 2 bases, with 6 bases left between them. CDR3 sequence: CAWTIAGNTIYF. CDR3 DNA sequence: TGTGCCTGGACGATCGCTGGAAACACCATATATTTT.

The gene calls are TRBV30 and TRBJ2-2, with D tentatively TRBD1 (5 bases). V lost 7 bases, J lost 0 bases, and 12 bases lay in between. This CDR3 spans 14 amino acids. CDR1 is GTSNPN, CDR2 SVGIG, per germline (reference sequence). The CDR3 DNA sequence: TGTGCCTCGTTGACAGACTCGAACACCGGGGAGCTGTTTTTT. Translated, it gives CASLTDSNTGELFF.

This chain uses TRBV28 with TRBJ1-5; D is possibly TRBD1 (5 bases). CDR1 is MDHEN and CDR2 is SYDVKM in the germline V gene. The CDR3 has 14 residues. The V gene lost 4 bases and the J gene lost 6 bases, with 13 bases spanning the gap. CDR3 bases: TGTGCCAGCAGTTGGTCAGGGATGGGTCAGCCCCAGCATTTT. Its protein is CASSWSGMGQPQHF.

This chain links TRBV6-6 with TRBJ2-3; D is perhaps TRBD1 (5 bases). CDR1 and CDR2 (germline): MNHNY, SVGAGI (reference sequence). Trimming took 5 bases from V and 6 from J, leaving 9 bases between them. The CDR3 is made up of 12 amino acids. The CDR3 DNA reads TGTGCCAGCAGTACGTCAGGGGATACGCAGTATTTT. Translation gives CASSTSGDTQYF.

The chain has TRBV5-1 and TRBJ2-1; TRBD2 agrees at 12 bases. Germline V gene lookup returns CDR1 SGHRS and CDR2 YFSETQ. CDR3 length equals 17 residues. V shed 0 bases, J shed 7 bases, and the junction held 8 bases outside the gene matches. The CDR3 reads CASSLGLVTSGRNEQFF. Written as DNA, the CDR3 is TGCGCCAGCAGCTTGGGGTTAGTGACTAGCGGGAGAAATGAGCAGTTCTTC.

The CDR3 DNA follows: TGCGCCAGCAGTATTAGGGAGGGCCATGAGCAGTTCTTC. Encoded protein: CASSIREGHEQFF. V is TRBV5-1 and J is TRBJ2-1, with 7 bases that match TRBD2. The CDR3 is 13 residues long. V trimming: 5 bases; J trimming: 8 bases; junction bases outside the gene matches: 7. The V gene's germline CDR1 is SGHRS and CDR2 YFSETQ.

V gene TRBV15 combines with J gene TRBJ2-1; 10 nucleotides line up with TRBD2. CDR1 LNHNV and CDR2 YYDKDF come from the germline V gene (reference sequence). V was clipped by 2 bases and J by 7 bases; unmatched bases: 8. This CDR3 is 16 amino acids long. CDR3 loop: CATSRRESGGANEQFF. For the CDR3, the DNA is TGTGCCACCAGCAGACGGGAAAGCGGGGGGGCGAATGAGCAGTTCTTC.

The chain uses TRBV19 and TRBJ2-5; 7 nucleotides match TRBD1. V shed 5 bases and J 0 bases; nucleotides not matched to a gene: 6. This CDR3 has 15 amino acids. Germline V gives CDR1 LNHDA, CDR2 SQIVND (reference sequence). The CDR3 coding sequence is TGTGCCAGTAGTCCCGGGGACAGCTACCAAGAGACCCAGTACTTC. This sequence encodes CASSPGDSYQETQYF.

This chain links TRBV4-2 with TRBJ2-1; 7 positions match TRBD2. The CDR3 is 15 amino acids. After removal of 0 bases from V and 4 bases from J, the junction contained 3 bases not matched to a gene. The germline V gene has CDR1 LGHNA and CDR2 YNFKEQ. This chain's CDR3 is CASSQDRGVYNEQFF. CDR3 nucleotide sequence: TGTGCCAGCAGCCAAGACCGGGGGGTTTACAATGAGCAGTTCTTC.

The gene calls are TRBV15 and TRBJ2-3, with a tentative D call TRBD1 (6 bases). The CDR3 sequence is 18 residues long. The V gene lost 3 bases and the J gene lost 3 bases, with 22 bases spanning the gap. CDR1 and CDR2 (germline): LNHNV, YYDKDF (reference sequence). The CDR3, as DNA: TGTGCCACCAGCAGTCCCGTAGGGGGAATTATTGGTACAGATACGCAGTATTTT. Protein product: CATSSPVGGIIGTDTQYF.

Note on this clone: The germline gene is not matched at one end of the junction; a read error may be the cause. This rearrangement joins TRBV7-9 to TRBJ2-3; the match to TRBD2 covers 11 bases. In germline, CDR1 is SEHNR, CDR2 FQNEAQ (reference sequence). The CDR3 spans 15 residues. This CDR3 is CASSRLAGGPGGSPF. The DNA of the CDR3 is TGTGCCAGCAGCCGATTAGCGGGGGGGCCCGGTGGATCTCCTTTT.

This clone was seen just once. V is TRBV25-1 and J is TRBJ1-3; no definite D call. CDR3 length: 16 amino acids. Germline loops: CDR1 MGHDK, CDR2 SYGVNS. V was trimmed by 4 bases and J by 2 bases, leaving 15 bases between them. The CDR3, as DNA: TGTGCCAGCAGTGCATCTAGGGCGGGCACTGGAAACACCATATATTTT. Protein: CASSASRAGTGNTIYF.

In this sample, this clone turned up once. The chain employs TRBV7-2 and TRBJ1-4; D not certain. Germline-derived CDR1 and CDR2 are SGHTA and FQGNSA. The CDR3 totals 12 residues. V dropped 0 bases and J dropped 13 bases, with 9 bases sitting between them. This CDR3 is CASSLARGLLFF. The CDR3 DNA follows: TGTGCCAGCAGCTTAGCGAGAGGGCTACTGTTTTTT.

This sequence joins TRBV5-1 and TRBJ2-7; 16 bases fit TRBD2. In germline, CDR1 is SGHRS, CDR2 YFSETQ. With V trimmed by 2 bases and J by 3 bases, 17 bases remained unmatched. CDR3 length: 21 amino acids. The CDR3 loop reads CASSLTPIGTSGRVGVYEQYF. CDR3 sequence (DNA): TGCGCCAGCAGCTTAACCCCTATCGGGACTAGCGGGAGGGTGGGCGTCTACGAGCAGTACTTC.

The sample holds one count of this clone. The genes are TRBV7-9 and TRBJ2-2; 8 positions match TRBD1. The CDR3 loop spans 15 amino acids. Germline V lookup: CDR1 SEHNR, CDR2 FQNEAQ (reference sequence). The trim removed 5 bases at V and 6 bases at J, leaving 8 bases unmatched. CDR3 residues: CASSNPGQGSGELFF. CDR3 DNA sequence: TGTGCCAGCAGCAATCCCGGACAGGGCTCCGGGGAGCTGTTTTTT.

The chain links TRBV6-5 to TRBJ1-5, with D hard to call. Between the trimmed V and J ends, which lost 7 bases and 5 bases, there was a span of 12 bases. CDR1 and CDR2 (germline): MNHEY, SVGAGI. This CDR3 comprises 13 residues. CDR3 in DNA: TGTGCCAGCACCAGACATTCTGATCAGCCCCAGCATTTT. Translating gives CASTRHSDQPQHF.

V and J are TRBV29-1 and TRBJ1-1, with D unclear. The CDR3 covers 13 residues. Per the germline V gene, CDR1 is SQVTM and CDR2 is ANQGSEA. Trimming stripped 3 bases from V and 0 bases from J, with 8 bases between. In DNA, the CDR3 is TGCAGCGTTGAGGCCCTCCTGAACACTGAAGCTTTCTTT. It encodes CSVEALLNTEAFF.

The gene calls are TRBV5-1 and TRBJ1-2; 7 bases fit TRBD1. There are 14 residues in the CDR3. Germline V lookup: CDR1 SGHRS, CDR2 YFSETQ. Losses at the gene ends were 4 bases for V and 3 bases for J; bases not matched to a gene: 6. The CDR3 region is CASSPRTGDYGYTF. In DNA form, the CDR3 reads TGCGCCAGCAGCCCCAGAACAGGGGACTATGGCTACACCTTC.